Listed here is a single T cell receptor (beta chain). This entry belongs to a study of blood T cell repertoires in COVID-19. Across the whole study: Sites in the United States, Italy and Spain provided acute and convalescent COVID-19 samples.

The CDR3 has 17 residues. Per germline, CDR1 LNHDA and CDR2 SQIVND (reference sequence). Trimming cost V 5 bases and J 0 bases; bases outside gene matches: 8. Per the study methods: Reference gene primer amplification yielded estimated nucleated cell counts. This table comes from immunoSEQ multiplex PCR, and its TCRdb copy is limited to in-frame clones, with some not included. D and trimming come from the DNA, and the V and J calls and clone size come from that table. The sample has roughly 60,000 clones, roughly 82% seen once. The sequence was collected from a woman aged 60-75 years with acute or convalescent COVID-19. This chain links TRBV19 with TRBJ2-1, with 9 bases lining up with TRBD2. The sequenced sample was peripheral blood. The CDR3 DNA is TGTGCCAGTAGTCCGGGACTAGCCTACAGCTCCTACAATGAGCAGTTCTTC. Amino acids: CASSPGLAYSSYNEQFF.